This is a list of T cell receptor beta chains from one sample in a study of blood T cell repertoires in COVID-19. Repertoires were generated with immunoSEQ multiplex PCR, while TCRdb's copy carries only in-frame clones and drops some. The table has fewer than 200,000 clones, 75% to 90% seen once. Specimen: peripheral blood. Receptor source: a woman aged 60-70 years with acute or convalescent COVID-19. Each CDR3 is given with its conserved first and last residue. Fields, in order: V gene, D gene, clone size, J gene, CDR3 protein, CDR3 DNA. D genes are given only for firm matches. Some rows mark clone size as missing; the rest say once, few, many or name a class of expanded clone.

>TRBV28|NA|NA|TRBJ1-2
CASRSLADSYGYTF
TGTGCCAGCAGGTCCCTCGCCGACTCCTATGGCTACACCTTC
>TRBV24-1|TRBD2|NA|TRBJ2-1
CATSDLGGGTDEQFF
TGTGCCACCAGTGATTTGGGGGGAGGGACCGATGAGCAGTTCTTC
>TRBV7-3|NA|few|TRBJ1-5
CASSPSGGYQPQHF
TGTGCCAGCAGCCCATCGGGGGGCTATCAGCCCCAGCATTTT
>TRBV6-7|TRBD2|NA|TRBJ2-2
CASSYPETSGRLGAGELFF
TGTGCCAGCAGTTACCCGGAGACTAGCGGGAGGCTCGGCGCCGGGGAGCTGTTTTTT
>TRBV7-8|NA|NA|TRBJ1-2
CASSSRFGYTF
TGTGCCAGCAGCTCCCGTTTTGGCTACACCTTC
>TRBV11-3|NA|NA|TRBJ2-3
CASSLGRSTDTQYF
TGTGCCAGCAGTCTAGGTCGGTCCACAGATACGCAGTATTTT
>TRBV6-5|TRBD1|NA|TRBJ1-2
CASIGQGAPDGYTF
TGTGCCAGCATAGGACAGGGGGCGCCGGATGGCTACACCTTC
>TRBV5-1|TRBD2|NA|TRBJ2-1
CASSYISGSSYNEQFF
TGCGCCAGCAGCTACATTAGCGGGAGCTCCTACAATGAGCAGTTCTTC
>TRBV3-1/TRBV3-2|TRBD2|NA|TRBJ2-1
CASSLTSASYNEQFF
TGTGCCAGCAGCCTTACTAGCGCATCCTACAATGAGCAGTTCTTC
>TRBV5-4|NA|NA|TRBJ2-7
CASSMTGAYEQYF
TGTGCCAGCAGCATGACAGGAGCCTACGAGCAGTACTTC
>TRBV18|NA|NA|TRBJ1-4
CASSDTSTNEKLFF
TGTGCCAGCTCGGACACTTCAACTAATGAAAAACTGTTTTTT
>TRBV7-2|NA|NA|TRBJ1-1
CASSLATEAFF
TGTGCCAGCAGCTTGGCTACTGAAGCTTTCTTT
>TRBV19|TRBD1|NA|TRBJ1-1
CASSVHRGNTEAFF
TGTGCCAGTAGTGTCCACAGGGGGAACACTGAAGCTTTCTTT
>TRBV19|NA|NA|TRBJ1-1
CASSMSVNTEAFF
TGTGCCAGTAGTATGTCAGTGAACACTGAAGCTTTCTTT
>TRBV15|NA|NA|TRBJ1-5
CATSPIGGNQPQHF
TGTGCCACCAGCCCCATCGGGGGGAATCAGCCCCAGCATTTT
>TRBV6-5|TRBD1|NA|TRBJ1-5
CASSSGQASNQPQHF
TGTGCCAGCAGTTCCGGACAGGCAAGCAATCAGCCCCAGCATTTT